The rows below give T cell receptor beta chains drawn from one sample of a study of prognosis after radiotherapy for stage I lung cancer. One entry per CDR3 protein, called by TCRdb with MiXCR from the multiplex PCR reads. The sample lists about 59,000 distinct CDR3 sequences; 26% were seen once. This material consisted of PBMCs, taken before or after stereotactic body radiation therapy (not recorded which). These receptors were collected from a donor aged 50 or older with non-small cell lung cancer. CDR3s include the opening cysteine and the closing phenylalanine or tryptophan. Each record gives: J gene, D gene, V gene, clone size, CDR3 protein, CDR3 DNA. D genes are given only for firm matches. A row's size may be missing; if present it is once, few, many or a size class.

TRBJ2-5,TRBD1,TRBV15,many,CATSRTRPGGRETQYF,TGTGCCACCAGCAGGACGCGGCCAGGGGGCCGAGAGACCCAGTACTTC
TRBJ1-1,-,TRBV18,many,CASSPVQENTEAFF,TGTGCCAGCTCACCTGTGCAGGAGAACACTGAAGCTTTCTTT
TRBJ2-3,-,TRBV7-2,many,CASSNRPGADTQYF,TGTGCCAGCAGCAACCGACCCGGAGCGGATACGCAGTATTTT
TRBJ2-7,-,TRBV6-2/TRBV6-3,-,CAAVTKDGNSYEQYF,TGTGCAGCAGTTACCAAGGACGGAAACTCCTACGAGCAGTACTTC
TRBJ1-2,TRBD1,TRBV2,many,CASSEALDRVLDYGYTF,TGTGCCAGCAGTGAAGCTTTGGACAGGGTATTGGACTATGGCTACACCTTC
TRBJ1-2,-,TRBV3-1,many,CASSQGGFYGYTF,TGTGCCAGCAGCCAAGGAGGTTTCTATGGCTACACCTTC
TRBJ2-7,-,TRBV11-2,many,CASSSGTVKYF,TGTGCCAGCAGCTCGGGGACGGTCAAGTACTTC
TRBJ2-1,-,TRBV6-2/TRBV6-3,-,CASMEQVGNEQFF,TGTGCCAGCATGGAACAGGTGGGAAATGAGCAGTTCTTC
TRBJ2-1,-,TRBV5-4,many,CASSFWGASSYNEQFF,TGTGCCAGCAGCTTTTGGGGGGCGAGCTCCTACAATGAGCAGTTCTTC
TRBJ2-6,TRBD1,TRBV6-1,many,CASKGQGSGANVLTF,TGTGCCAGCAAGGGACAGGGTTCTGGGGCCAACGTCCTGACTTTC
TRBJ2-5,-,TRBV7-9,few,CASSSGGRETQYF,TGTGCCAGCAGCTCCGGGGGTCGAGAGACCCAGTACTTC
TRBJ1-5,-,TRBV20-1,many,CSARPPGPDGQPQHF,TGCAGTGCTAGGCCTCCGGGCCCGGACGGTCAGCCCCAGCATTTT
TRBJ2-6,-,TRBV11-2,-,CTSSLFPRQTSGANVLTF,TGTACCAGCAGCTTATTCCCAAGACAGACCTCCGGGGCCAACGTCCTGACTTTC
TRBJ1-2,TRBD1,TRBV19,many,CASSRSSGTGTTYYGYTF,TGTGCCAGTAGCAGAAGCTCCGGGACAGGCACCACCTACTATGGCTACACCTTC
TRBJ2-1,TRBD2,TRBV6-2/TRBV6-3,many,CASRQTSGGWNEQFF,TGTGCCAGCAGGCAAACTAGCGGGGGATGGAATGAGCAGTTCTTC
TRBJ2-2,TRBD2,TRBV6-2/TRBV6-3,-,CASSGGRAVTWELFF,TGTGCCAGCAGCGGGGGGAGGGCGGTCACCTGGGAGCTGTTTTTT
TRBJ1-3,-,TRBV11-2,many,CASSLAQGVSGNTIYF,TGTGCCAGCAGCTTAGCACAGGGTGTGTCTGGAAACACCATATATTTT
TRBJ2-5,-,TRBV6-1,many,CASIPTRGQETQYF,TGTGCCAGCATTCCTACCCGGGGACAAGAGACCCAGTACTTC
TRBJ1-2,-,TRBV20-1,many,CSAGPQGFDYGYTF,TGCAGTGCTGGCCCGCAGGGTTTCGACTATGGCTACACCTTC
TRBJ1-1,TRBD1,TRBV15,many,CATSIGPGQGGEAFF,TGTGCCACCAGCATTGGCCCCGGGCAGGGGGGTGAAGCTTTCTTT
TRBJ1-4,-,TRBV4-3,many,CASSQFWTDEKLFF,TGCGCCAGCAGCCAATTCTGGACCGACGAAAAACTGTTTTTT
TRBJ2-7,-,TRBV3-1,many,CASSQFGSQEQYF,TGTGCCAGCAGCCAATTTGGGAGCCAAGAGCAGTACTTC
TRBJ2-3,-,TRBV20-1,many,CSAFRDTYTDTQYF,TGCAGTGCTTTCCGGGACACCTACACAGATACGCAGTATTTT
TRBJ2-6,-,TRBV7-2,few,CASSLAGGRGANALTF,TGTGCCAGCAGCTTAGCTGGGGGACGTGGGGCCAACGCCCTGACTTTC